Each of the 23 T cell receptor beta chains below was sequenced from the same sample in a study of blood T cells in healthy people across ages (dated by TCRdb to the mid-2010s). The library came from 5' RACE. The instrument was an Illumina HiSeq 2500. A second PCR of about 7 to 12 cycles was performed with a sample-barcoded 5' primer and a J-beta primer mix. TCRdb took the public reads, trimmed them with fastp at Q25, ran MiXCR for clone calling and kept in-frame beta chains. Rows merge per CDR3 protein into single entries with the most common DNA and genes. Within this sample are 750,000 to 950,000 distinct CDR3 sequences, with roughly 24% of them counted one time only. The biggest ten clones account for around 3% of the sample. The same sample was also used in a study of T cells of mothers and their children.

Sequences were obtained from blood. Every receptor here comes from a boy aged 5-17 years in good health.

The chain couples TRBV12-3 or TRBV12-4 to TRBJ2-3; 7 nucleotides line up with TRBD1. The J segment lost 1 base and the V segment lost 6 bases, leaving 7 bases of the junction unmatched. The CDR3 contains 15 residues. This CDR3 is CASSTWTGGTDTQYF. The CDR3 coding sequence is TGTGCCAGCAGCACCTGGACAGGTGGCACAGATACGCAGTATTTT.

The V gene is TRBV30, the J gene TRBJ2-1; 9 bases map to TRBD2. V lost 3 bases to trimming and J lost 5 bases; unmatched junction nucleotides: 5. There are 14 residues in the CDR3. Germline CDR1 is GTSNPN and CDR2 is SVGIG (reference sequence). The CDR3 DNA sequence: TGTGCCTGGAGCCCCGCGGGGGGGAACAATGAGCAGTTCTTC. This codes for CAWSPAGGNNEQFF.

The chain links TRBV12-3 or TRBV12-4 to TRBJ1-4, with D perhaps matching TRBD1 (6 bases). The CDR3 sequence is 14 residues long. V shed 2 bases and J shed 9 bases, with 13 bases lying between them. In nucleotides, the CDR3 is TGTGCCAGCAGTTTAAGGCAGGGGAGCCAAAAACTGTTTTTT. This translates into CASSLRQGSQKLFF.

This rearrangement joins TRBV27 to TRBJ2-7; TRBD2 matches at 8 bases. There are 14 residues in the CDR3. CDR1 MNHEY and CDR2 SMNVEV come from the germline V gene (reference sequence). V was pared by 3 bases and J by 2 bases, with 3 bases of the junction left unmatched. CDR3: CASSFIGGAYEQYF. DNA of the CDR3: TGTGCCAGCAGTTTTATCGGGGGGGCCTACGAGCAGTACTTC.

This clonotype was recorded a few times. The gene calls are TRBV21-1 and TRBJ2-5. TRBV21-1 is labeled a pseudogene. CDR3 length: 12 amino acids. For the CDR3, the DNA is TGTGCCAGCATTCCCCATCAAGAGACCCAGTACTTC. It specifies CASIPHQETQYF.

Written as DNA, the CDR3 is TGTGCCAGCAGCCCGACTAGCGGGCAGACCCAGTACTTC. Translated: CASSPTSGQTQYF. The J gene is TRBJ2-1, the V gene TRBV7-2, with 10 bases that match TRBD2. Judging by the DNA end, TRBJ2-5 fits better; the J call may be wrong. Per germline, CDR1 SGHTA and CDR2 FQGNSA. The CDR3 sequence is 13 residues long.

The CDR3, as DNA: TGTGCCAGCAGCTTAGCGGGGGGCCGCTCTGGGGCCAACGTCCTGACTTTC. It is translated as CASSLAGGRSGANVLTF. The chain uses TRBV7-6 and TRBJ2-6, with D perhaps assigned TRBD1 or TRBD2 (6 bases each). The CDR3 totals 17 residues. Germline values: CDR1 SGHVS, CDR2 FNYEAQ. V lost 0 bases and J lost 0, with 9 bases in between.

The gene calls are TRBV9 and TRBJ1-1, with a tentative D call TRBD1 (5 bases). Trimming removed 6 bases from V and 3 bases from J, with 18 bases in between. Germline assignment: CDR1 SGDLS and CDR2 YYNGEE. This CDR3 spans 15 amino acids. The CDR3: CASTPFLGDDTEAFF. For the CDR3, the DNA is TGTGCCAGCACCCCCTTTTTGGGGGACGACACTGAAGCTTTCTTT.

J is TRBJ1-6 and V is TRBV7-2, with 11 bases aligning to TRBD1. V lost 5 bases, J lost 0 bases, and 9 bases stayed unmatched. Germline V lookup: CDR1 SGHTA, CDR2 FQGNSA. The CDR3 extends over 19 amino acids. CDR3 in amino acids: CASSRYGTGGSSYNSPLHF. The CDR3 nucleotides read TGTGCCAGCAGCAGATACGGGACAGGGGGTAGCTCCTATAATTCACCCCTCCACTTT.

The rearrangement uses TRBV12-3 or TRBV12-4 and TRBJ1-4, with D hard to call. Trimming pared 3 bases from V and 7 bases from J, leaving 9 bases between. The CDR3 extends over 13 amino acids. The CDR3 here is CASSFRSGEKLFF. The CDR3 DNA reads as TGTGCCAGCAGTTTCCGGTCAGGTGAAAAACTGTTTTTT.

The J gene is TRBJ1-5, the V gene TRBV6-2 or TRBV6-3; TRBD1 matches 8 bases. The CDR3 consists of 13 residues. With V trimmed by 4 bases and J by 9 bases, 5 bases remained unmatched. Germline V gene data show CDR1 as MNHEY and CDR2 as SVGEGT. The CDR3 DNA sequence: TGTGCCAGCAGTTCCTTTACAGGGGGGCCCCAGCATTTT. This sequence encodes CASSSFTGGPQHF.

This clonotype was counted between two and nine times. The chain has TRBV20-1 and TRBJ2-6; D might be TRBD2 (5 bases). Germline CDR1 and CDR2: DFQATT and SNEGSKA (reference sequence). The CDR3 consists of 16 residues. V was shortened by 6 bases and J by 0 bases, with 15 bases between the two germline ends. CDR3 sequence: CSAQSSGDSGANVLTF. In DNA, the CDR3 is TGCAGTGCCCAGAGCTCCGGGGACTCTGGGGCCAACGTCCTGACTTTC.

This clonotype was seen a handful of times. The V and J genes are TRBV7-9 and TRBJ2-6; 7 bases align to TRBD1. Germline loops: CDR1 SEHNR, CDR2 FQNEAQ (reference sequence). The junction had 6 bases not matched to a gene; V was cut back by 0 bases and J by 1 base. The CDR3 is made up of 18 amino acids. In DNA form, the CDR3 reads TGTGCCAGCAGCTTAGCGGGACAGAGCTATTCTGGGGCCAACGTCCTGACTTTC. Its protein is CASSLAGQSYSGANVLTF.

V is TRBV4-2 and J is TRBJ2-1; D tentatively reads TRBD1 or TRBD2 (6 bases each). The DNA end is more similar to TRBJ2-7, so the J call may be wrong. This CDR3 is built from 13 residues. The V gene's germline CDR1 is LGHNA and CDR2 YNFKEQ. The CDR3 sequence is CASSQRGAEEQYF. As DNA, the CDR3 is TGTGCCAGCAGCCAAAGGGGGGCGGAAGAGCAGTACTTC.

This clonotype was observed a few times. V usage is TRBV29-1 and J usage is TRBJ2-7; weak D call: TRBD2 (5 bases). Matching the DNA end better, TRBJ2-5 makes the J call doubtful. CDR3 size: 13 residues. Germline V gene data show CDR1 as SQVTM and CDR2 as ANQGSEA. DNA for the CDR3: TGCAGCGTTGAGAGGACGGGAAGAGAGACCCAGTACTTC. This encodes CSVERTGRETQYF.

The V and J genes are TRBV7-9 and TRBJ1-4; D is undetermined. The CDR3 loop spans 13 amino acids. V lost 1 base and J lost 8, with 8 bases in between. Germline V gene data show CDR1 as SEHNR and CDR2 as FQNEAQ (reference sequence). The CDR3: CASSLGGKEKLFF. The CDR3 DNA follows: TGTGCCAGCAGCTTAGGAGGGAAAGAAAAACTGTTTTTT. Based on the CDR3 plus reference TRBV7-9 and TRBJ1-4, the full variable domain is DTGVSQNPRHKITKRGQNVTFRCDPISEHNRLYWYRQTLGQGPEFLTYFQNEAQLEKSRLLSDRFSAERPKGSFSTLEIQRTEQGDSAMYLCASSLGGKEKLFFGSGTQLSVL.

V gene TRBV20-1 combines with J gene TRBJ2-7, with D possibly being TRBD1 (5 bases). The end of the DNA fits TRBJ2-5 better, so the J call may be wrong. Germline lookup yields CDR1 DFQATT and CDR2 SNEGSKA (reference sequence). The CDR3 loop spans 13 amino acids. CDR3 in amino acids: CSASFQGLETQYF. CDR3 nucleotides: TGCAGTGCTAGTTTCCAGGGCCTAGAGACCCAGTACTTC.

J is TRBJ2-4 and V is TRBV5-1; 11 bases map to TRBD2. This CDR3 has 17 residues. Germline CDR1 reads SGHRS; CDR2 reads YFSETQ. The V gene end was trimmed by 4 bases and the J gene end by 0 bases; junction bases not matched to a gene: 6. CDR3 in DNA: TGCGCCAGCAGCGGGACTAGCGGTTCACTAGCCAAAAACATTCAGTACTTC. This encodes CASSGTSGSLAKNIQYF.

The CDR3 DNA follows: TGCGCCAGCAGCTTGGCCGGACAGGGGCGGGGAGATACGCAGTATTTT. Its protein is CASSLAGQGRGDTQYF. This chain connects TRBV5-1 to TRBJ2-3, with TRBD1 matching 9 bases. Germline loops: CDR1 SGHRS, CDR2 YFSETQ. The CDR3 covers 16 residues. V shed 0 bases and J 5 bases; nucleotides not matched to a gene: 7.

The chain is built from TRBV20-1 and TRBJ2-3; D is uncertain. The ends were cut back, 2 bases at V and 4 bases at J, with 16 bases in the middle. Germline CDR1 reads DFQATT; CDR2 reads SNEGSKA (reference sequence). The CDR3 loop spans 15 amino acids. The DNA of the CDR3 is TGCAGTGCTAGACTAGGGCCCGCAAGGGCAGATACGCAGTATTTT. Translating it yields CSARLGPARADTQYF.

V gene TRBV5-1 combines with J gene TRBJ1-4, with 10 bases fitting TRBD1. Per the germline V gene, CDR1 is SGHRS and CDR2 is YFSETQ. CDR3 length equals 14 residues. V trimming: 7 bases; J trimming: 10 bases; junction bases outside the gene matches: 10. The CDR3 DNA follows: TGCGCCAGCGGCTCGGACAGGGGGACAGGAAAACTGTTTTTT. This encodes CASGSDRGTGKLFF.

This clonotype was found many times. In DNA form, the CDR3 reads TGTGCCAGCCGCCCCGCGGAGCGGGAGACCCAGTACTTC. This translates into CASRPAERETQYF. This chain connects TRBV7-3 to TRBJ2-5; the D gene is possibly TRBD2 (5 bases). The CDR3 contains 13 residues. Germline V gives CDR1 SGHTA, CDR2 FQGTGA. V was trimmed by 8 bases and J by 5 bases, leaving 15 bases between them.

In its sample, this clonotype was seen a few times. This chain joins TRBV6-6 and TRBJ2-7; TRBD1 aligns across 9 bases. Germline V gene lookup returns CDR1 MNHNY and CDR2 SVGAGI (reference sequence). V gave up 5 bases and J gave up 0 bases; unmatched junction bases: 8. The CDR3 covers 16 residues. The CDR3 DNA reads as TGTGCCAGCAGTACAACCGGGACAGGGAGCTCCTACGAGCAGTACTTC. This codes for CASSTTGTGSSYEQYF.